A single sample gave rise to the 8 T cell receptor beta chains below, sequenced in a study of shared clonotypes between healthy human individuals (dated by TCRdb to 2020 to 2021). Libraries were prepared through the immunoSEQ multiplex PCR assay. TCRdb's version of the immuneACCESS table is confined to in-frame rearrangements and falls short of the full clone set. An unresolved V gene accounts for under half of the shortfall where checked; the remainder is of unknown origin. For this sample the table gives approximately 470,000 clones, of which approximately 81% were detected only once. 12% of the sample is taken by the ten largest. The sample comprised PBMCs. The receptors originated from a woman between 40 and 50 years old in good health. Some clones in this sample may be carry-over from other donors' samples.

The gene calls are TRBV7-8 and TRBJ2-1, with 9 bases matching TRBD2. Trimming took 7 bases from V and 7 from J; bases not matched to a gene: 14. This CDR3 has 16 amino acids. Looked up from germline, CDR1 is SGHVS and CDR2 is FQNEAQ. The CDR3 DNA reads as TGTGCCAGCACCTCCCGTAGCGGGAGAAGGGCGAATGAGCAGTTCTTC. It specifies CASTSRSGRRANEQFF.

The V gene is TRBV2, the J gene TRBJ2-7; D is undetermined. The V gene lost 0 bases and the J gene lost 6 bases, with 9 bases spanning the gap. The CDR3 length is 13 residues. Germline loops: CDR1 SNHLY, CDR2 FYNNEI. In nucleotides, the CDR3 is TGTGCCAGCAGTGAAGCGAATTACGGCGAGCAGTACTTC. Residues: CASSEANYGEQYF.

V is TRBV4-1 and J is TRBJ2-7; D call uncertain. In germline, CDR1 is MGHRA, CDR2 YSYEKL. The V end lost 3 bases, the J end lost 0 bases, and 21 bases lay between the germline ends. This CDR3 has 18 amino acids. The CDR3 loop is CASSHRSGIGVGSYEQYF. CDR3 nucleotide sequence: TGCGCCAGCAGCCATCGAAGTGGTATAGGTGTGGGCTCCTACGAGCAGTACTTC.

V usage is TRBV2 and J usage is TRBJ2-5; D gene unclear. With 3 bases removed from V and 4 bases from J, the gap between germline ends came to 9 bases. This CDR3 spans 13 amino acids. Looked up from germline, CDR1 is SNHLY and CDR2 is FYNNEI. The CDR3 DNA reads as TGTGCCAGCAGTGAGTGGGTTACAGAGACCCAGTACTTC. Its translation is CASSEWVTETQYF. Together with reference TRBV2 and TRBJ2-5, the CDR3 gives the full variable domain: EPEVTQTPSHQVTQMGQEVILRCVPISNHLYFYWYRQILGQKVEFLVSFYNNEISEKSEIFDDQFSVERPDGSNFTLKIRSTKLEDSAMYFCASSEWVTETQYFGPGTRLLVL.

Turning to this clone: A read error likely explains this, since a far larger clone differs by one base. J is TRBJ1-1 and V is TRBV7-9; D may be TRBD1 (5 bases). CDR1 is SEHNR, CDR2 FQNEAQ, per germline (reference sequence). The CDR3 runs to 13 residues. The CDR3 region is CASSQTGVTEAFF. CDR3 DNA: TGCGCCAGCAGCCAAACGGGGGTCACTGAAGCTTTCTTT.

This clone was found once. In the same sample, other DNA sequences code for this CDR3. As DNA, the CDR3 is TGTGCCAGCAGCGTCGGGACTAGCGGTAACAATGAGCAGTTCTTC. Residues: CASSVGTSGNNEQFF. The J gene is TRBJ2-1, the V gene TRBV9, with 11 bases matching TRBD2. The CDR3 sequence is 15 residues long. Germline V gene lookup returns CDR1 SGDLS and CDR2 YYNGEE. V shed 2 bases, J shed 5 bases, and the junction held 3 bases outside the gene matches. Variable domain in full (rest from reference TRBV9 and TRBJ2-1): DSGVTQTPKHLITATGQRVTLRCSPRSGDLSVYWYQQSLDQGLQFLIQYYNGEERAKGNILERFSAQQFPDLHSELNLSSLELGDSALYFCASSVGTSGNNEQFFGPGTRLTVL.

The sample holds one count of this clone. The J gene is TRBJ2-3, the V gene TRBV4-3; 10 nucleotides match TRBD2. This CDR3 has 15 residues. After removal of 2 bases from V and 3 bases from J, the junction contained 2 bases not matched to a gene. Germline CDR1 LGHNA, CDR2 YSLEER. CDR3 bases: TGCGCCAGCAGCCAAAAACTAGCGGGGACAGATACGCAGTATTTT. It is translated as CASSQKLAGTDTQYF.

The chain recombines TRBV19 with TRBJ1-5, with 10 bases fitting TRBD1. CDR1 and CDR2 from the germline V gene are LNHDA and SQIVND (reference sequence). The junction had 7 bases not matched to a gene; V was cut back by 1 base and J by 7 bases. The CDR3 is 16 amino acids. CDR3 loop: CASSIGRTGGFQPQHF. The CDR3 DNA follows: TGTGCCAGTAGTATAGGAAGGACAGGGGGGTTCCAGCCCCAGCATTTT.